The 24 T cell receptor beta chains below all came from one sample that was sequenced in a study of blood T cell repertoires in COVID-19. This table comes from immunoSEQ multiplex PCR, and its TCRdb copy is limited to in-frame clones, with some not included. There are about 83,000 clones in the sample; around 87% occur only once, and roughly 3.1% lies in the top ten. The specimen sequenced was peripheral blood. Receptors originate from a woman between 50 and 59 years old with active or convalescent COVID-19.

This clone was detected once. The gene calls are TRBV19 and TRBJ1-1, with a weak D call TRBD1 (6 bases). Trimming pared 7 bases from V and 0 bases from J, leaving 12 bases between. Germline-derived CDR1 and CDR2 are LNHDA and SQIVND (reference sequence). There are 14 residues in the CDR3. The CDR3 reads CASTRRGLNTEAFF. As DNA, the CDR3 is TGTGCCAGTACCCGCAGGGGTTTGAACACTGAAGCTTTCTTT.

V and J are TRBV4-3 and TRBJ1-1; no reliable D call. V was trimmed by 0 bases and J by 1 base, leaving 9 bases between them. Germline CDR1 LGHNA, CDR2 YSLEER. CDR3 length: 15 residues. This CDR3 is CASSQDYAGNTEAFF. The CDR3 bases are TGCGCCAGCAGCCAAGATTACGCGGGGAACACTGAAGCTTTCTTT.

The gene calls are TRBV6-2 or TRBV6-3 and TRBJ2-3; 8 positions match TRBD2. This CDR3 region has 15 residues. The V gene's germline CDR1 is MNHEY and CDR2 SVGEGT. V shed 6 bases, J shed 8 bases, and the junction held 13 bases outside the gene matches. This CDR3 reads CASSQGLVGTTTQYF. The CDR3, as DNA: TGTGCCAGCAGCCAGGGACTAGTTGGGACGACTACGCAGTATTTT.

The rearrangement links TRBV6-5 to TRBJ2-1; 9 bases fit TRBD1. J was trimmed by 15 bases and V by 0 bases; bases with no gene match: 12. Germline CDR1 MNHEY, CDR2 SVGAGI. The CDR3 consists of 15 residues. The CDR3 reads CASSYSGQGGPVRFF. Written as DNA, the CDR3 is TGTGCCAGCAGTTACTCGGGACAGGGTGGCCCGGTTAGGTTCTTC.

This sequence joins TRBV4-2 and TRBJ2-7, with a possible D match to TRBD1 (6 bases). V lost 1 base and J 4 bases, leaving 14 bases between the germline ends. The CDR3 is 15 residues long. The V gene's germline CDR1 is LGHNA and CDR2 YNFKEQ. Written as DNA, the CDR3 is TGTGCCAGCAGCCAAGTGGGGGCAGGGAATTACGAGCAGTACTTC. Its translation is CASSQVGAGNYEQYF.

V gene TRBV20-1 combines with J gene TRBJ2-1, with a tentative D call TRBD2 (5 bases). The CDR3 sequence is 11 residues long. In germline, CDR1 is DFQATT, CDR2 SNEGSKA (reference sequence). The V gene lost 5 bases and the J gene lost 7 bases, with 9 bases spanning the gap. The CDR3 spells CSAPRGNEQFF. For the CDR3, the DNA is TGCAGTGCTCCCAGAGGGAATGAGCAGTTCTTC.

The chain has TRBV29-1 and TRBJ2-5, with TRBD1 identical over 11 bases. CDR1 is SQVTM, CDR2 ANQGSEA, per germline. The trim removed 6 bases at V and 5 bases at J, leaving 11 bases unmatched. CDR3 length: 15 residues. In DNA, the CDR3 is TGCAGCGTGACTAGGACAGGGGGCCCTGGGGAGACCCAGTACTTC. This gives the protein CSVTRTGGPGETQYF.

V and J are TRBV7-8 and TRBJ2-5; no clear D. The CDR3 extends over 11 amino acids. The V and J ends lost 5 bases and 2 bases respectively, with 3 bases between them. Germline loops: CDR1 SGHVS, CDR2 FQNEAQ. The CDR3 loop reads CASSPQETQYF. DNA of the CDR3: TGTGCCAGCAGCCCTCAAGAGACCCAGTACTTC.

The chain couples TRBV27 to TRBJ2-2; 7 nucleotides agree with TRBD2. The CDR3 extends over 16 amino acids. After removal of 2 bases from V and 1 base from J, the junction contained 4 bases not matched to a gene. Germline V gene lookup returns CDR1 MNHEY and CDR2 SMNVEV (reference sequence). The CDR3 DNA reads TGTGCCAGCAGTTTAAGGTCGGGGGGGAACACCGGGGAGCTGTTTTTT. This codes for CASSLRSGGNTGELFF.

The rearrangement links TRBV19 to TRBJ2-6; 7 positions agree with TRBD1. CDR1 is LNHDA, CDR2 SQIVND, per germline (reference sequence). CDR3 length: 15 residues. V lost 4 bases, J lost 3 bases, and 3 bases stayed unmatched. The CDR3 bases are TGTGCCAGTAGTACTAACAGGGGTGGGGCCAACGTCCTGACTTTC. As protein: CASSTNRGGANVLTF.

The chain employs TRBV7-3 and TRBJ2-3; 9 bases match TRBD1. J was trimmed by 4 bases and V by 5 bases; bases with no gene match: 4. From germline, CDR1 is SGHTA and CDR2 FQGTGA. This CDR3 contains 14 residues. CDR3 sequence: CASSATGGADTQYF. The CDR3 nucleotides read TGTGCCAGCAGCGCAACAGGGGGCGCAGATACGCAGTATTTT.

The chain carries TRBV29-1 and TRBJ1-3; D perhaps matches TRBD1 (6 bases). Trimming shortened V by 8 bases and J by 0 bases, and 11 bases separated the two germline ends. The CDR3 contains 13 residues. Germline CDR1 reads SQVTM; CDR2 reads ANQGSEA. The CDR3: CSIRGASGNTIYF. DNA for the CDR3: TGCAGCATCCGGGGGGCCTCTGGAAACACCATATATTTT.

J is TRBJ1-1 and V is TRBV30; 7 bases agree with TRBD1. With 5 bases clipped from V and 0 bases from J, the junction kept 6 bases outside the gene matches. The CDR3 has 14 residues. The germline gives CDR1 GTSNPN, CDR2 SVGIG (reference sequence). The DNA of the CDR3 is TGTGCCTGGGGGCAGGGACAGATGAACACTGAAGCTTTCTTT. Protein product: CAWGQGQMNTEAFF.

The rearrangement links TRBV27 to TRBJ1-6; 8 bases are shared with TRBD1. CDR1 is MNHEY and CDR2 is SMNVEV in the germline V gene (reference sequence). J was trimmed by 7 bases and V by 3 bases; bases with no gene match: 11. CDR3 size: 17 residues. The DNA for the CDR3 is TGTGCCAGCAGTTTTTGGGCTCCGGACAGGGAGAATTCACCCCTCCACTTT. It encodes CASSFWAPDRENSPLHF.

The chain has TRBV4-2 and TRBJ2-5; TRBD2 agrees at 7 bases. The CDR3 is made up of 14 amino acids. Germline CDR1 LGHNA, CDR2 YNFKEQ. Unmatched junction bases numbered 8, after V lost 10 bases and J lost 0 bases. CDR3 nucleotides: TGTGCCAACCTGACAGCGGGGCACCAAGAGACCCAGTACTTC. Translated: CANLTAGHQETQYF.

The V and J genes are TRBV19 and TRBJ2-3; 12 bases align to TRBD2. The V gene end was trimmed by 6 bases and the J gene end by 6 bases; junction bases not matched to a gene: 13. The CDR3 contains 17 residues. Germline CDR1 and CDR2: LNHDA and SQIVND (reference sequence). CDR3 in amino acids: CASSPLPASGGADTQYF. The DNA for the CDR3 is TGTGCCAGTAGCCCCTTACCGGCTAGCGGGGGGGCGGATACGCAGTATTTT.

The chain recombines TRBV11-3 with TRBJ1-1, with 9 positions matching TRBD1. Germline V gives CDR1 SGHNT, CDR2 YENEEA. Trimming at V came to 5 bases and at J to 4 bases, leaving 5 bases not matched to a gene. CDR3 length: 14 residues. Written as DNA, the CDR3 is TGTGCCAGCAGCCCAGGGACAGGGATCACTGAAGCTTTCTTT. Translation gives CASSPGTGITEAFF.

This clone turned up a few times. The J gene is TRBJ1-2, the V gene TRBV7-3, with D perhaps TRBD1 (5 bases). The CDR3 is 15 amino acids. CDR1 and CDR2 (germline): SGHTA, FQGTGA. V lost 1 base to trimming and J lost 6 bases, with 15 bases between them. The CDR3 reads CASSLRGGAPDGYTF. CDR3 sequence (DNA): TGTGCCAGCAGCTTAAGGGGGGGAGCTCCCGATGGCTACACCTTC.

The chain joins TRBV5-1 to TRBJ1-6; 8 positions agree with TRBD1. Germline CDR1 reads SGHRS; CDR2 reads YFSETQ. The CDR3 runs 15 residues. The V and J ends lost 4 bases and 7 bases, in that order; junction bases with no gene match: 7. The CDR3 sequence: CASSQDRVGNSPLHF. CDR3 bases: TGCGCCAGCAGCCAGGACAGGGTGGGGAATTCACCCCTCCACTTT.

This chain links TRBV9 with TRBJ1-2, with 7 bases that match TRBD1. Per germline, CDR1 SGDLS and CDR2 YYNGEE. After removal of 3 bases from V and 8 bases from J, the junction contained 7 bases not matched to a gene. The CDR3 spans 13 residues. CDR3 sequence (DNA): TGTGCCAGCAGCGGACAGGGTTTGGGCGGCTACACCTTC. Amino acids: CASSGQGLGGYTF.

The chain combines TRBV6-5 with TRBJ2-3, with D hard to call. This CDR3 contains 15 residues. Germline lookup yields CDR1 MNHEY and CDR2 SVGAGI. The V gene lost 0 bases and the J gene lost 2 bases, with 9 bases spanning the gap. In nucleotides, the CDR3 is TGTGCCAGCAGTTACTCGAAGACTTTCACAGATACGCAGTATTTT. It is translated as CASSYSKTFTDTQYF.

V usage is TRBV6-5 and J usage is TRBJ1-1; D call uncertain. The length of the CDR3 is 13 residues. V was pared by 5 bases and J by 3 bases, with 10 bases between. Germline lookup yields CDR1 MNHEY and CDR2 SVGAGI. CDR3 amino acids: CASSTFGDTEAFF. The CDR3 bases are TGTGCCAGCAGTACCTTTGGAGACACTGAAGCTTTCTTT.

The chain is built from TRBV7-2 and TRBJ1-2; 9 bases are shared with TRBD1. The V gene's germline CDR1 is SGHTA and CDR2 FQGNSA. The CDR3 spans 15 residues. The V and J ends lost 4 bases and 8 bases, in that order; junction bases with no gene match: 11. The CDR3 sequence: CASSSSRGQGSGYTF. CDR3 coding DNA: TGTGCCAGCAGCTCCAGCCGGGGACAGGGTTCGGGCTACACCTTC.

The rearrangement joins TRBV2 to TRBJ1-1, with 7 bases identical to TRBD1. In germline, CDR1 is SNHLY, CDR2 FYNNEI. This CDR3 spans 13 amino acids. Trimming cost V 5 bases and J 5 bases; bases outside gene matches: 5. CDR3 bases: TGTGCCAGCAGTTATACAGGGGTAACTGAAGCTTTCTTT. This codes for CASSYTGVTEAFF.